A selection of T cell receptor beta chains follows, all from one sample in a study of T cells expressing NK-cell markers. TCRdb reprocessed the 5' RACE reads and keeps a single row for each CDR3 protein, giving no DNA. The sample has some 460,000 distinct CDR3 sequences. The sequencing sample was made of blood T cells: a sorted CD56 or NKG2C T cell subset, CD4+ or CD8+ T cells, or bulk PBMC T cells (not recorded which). These receptors were collected from a woman between 50 and 59 years old in good health. Both conserved end residues are part of each CDR3.

cdr3_aa j_call v_call
CSADAGQGSADNYGYTF TRBJ1-2 TRBV20-1
CASSLGQGGTYEQYF TRBJ2-7 TRBV7-9
CATSRDRSTSSYNEQFF TRBJ2-1 TRBV15
CASTRLAVSYNEQFF TRBJ2-1 TRBV2
CASSLTKPNTEAFF TRBJ1-1 TRBV5-1
CASRNAFGEQYF TRBJ2-7 TRBV12-3/TRBV12-4
CASSLALFGYTF TRBJ1-2 TRBV12-3/TRBV12-4
CASSFLGTGITGELFF TRBJ2-2 TRBV6-5
CASSIGLKTFF TRBJ1-1 TRBV19
CASSVSTGGNTEAFF TRBJ1-1 TRBV9
CASSVGAADNTDTQYF TRBJ2-3 TRBV9
CASSLAVPGLGSYNEQFF TRBJ2-1 TRBV7-6
CASSPELTSGRSWNEQFF TRBJ2-1 TRBV18
CAWSRTSGNLREQFF TRBJ2-1 TRBV30
CASSSTGMGPTYEQYF TRBJ2-7 TRBV7-9
CATSRDVGEGYGYTF TRBJ1-2 TRBV15